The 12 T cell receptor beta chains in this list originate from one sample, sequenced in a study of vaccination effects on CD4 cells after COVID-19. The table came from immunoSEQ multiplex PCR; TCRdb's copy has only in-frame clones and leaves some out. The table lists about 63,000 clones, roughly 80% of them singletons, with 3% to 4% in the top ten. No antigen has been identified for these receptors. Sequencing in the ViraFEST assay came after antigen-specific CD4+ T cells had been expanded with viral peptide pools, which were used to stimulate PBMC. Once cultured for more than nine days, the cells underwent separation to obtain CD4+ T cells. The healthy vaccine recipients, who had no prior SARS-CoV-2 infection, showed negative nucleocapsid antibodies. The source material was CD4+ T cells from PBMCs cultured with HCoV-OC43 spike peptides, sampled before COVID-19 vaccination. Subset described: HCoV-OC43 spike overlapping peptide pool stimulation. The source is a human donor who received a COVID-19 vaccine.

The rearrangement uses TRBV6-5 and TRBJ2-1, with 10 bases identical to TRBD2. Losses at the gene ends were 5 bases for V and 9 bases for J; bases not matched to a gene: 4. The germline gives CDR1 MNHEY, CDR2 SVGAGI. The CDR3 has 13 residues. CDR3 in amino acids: CASSRTSGREQFF. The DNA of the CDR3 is TGTGCCAGCAGTCGGACTAGCGGTCGTGAGCAGTTCTTC.

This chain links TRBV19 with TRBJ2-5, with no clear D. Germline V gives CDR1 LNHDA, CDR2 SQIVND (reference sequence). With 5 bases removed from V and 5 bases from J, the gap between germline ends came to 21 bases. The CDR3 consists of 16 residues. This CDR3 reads CASSSLGRTPGETQYF. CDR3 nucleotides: TGTGCCAGTAGTTCTCTGGGCAGGACCCCCGGGGAGACCCAGTACTTC.

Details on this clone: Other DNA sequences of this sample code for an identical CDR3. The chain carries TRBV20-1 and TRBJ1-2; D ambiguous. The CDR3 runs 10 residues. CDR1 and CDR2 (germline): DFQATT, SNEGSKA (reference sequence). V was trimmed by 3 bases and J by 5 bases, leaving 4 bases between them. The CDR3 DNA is TGCAGTGCTAGGACGTATGGCTACACCTTC. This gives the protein CSARTYGYTF.

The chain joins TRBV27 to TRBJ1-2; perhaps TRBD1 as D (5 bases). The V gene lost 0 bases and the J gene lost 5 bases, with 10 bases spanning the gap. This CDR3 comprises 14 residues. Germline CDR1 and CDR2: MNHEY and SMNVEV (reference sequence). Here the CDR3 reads CASSLSSGGYGYTF. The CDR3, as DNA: TGTGCCAGCAGTTTATCGAGCGGGGGATATGGCTACACCTTC.

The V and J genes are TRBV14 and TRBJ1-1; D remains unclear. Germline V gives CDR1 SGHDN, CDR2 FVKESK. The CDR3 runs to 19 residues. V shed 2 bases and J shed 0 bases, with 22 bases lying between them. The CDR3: CASSQTSMIAGQMNTEAFF. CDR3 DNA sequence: TGTGCCAGCAGCCAAACCTCGATGATAGCGGGCCAAATGAACACTGAAGCTTTCTTT.

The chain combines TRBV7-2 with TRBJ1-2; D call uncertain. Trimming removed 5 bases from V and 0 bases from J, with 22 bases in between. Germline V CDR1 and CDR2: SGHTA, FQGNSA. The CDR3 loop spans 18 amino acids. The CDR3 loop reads CASSPPGIAGSPNYGYTF. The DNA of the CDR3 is TGTGCCAGCAGCCCCCCGGGGATCGCTGGGAGTCCTAACTATGGCTACACCTTC.

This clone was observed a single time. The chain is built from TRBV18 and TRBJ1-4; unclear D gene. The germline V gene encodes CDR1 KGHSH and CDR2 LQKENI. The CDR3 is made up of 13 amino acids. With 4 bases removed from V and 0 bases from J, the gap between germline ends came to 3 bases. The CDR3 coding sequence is TGTGCCAGCTCACGAGCAACTAATGAAAAACTGTTTTTT. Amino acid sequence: CASSRATNEKLFF.

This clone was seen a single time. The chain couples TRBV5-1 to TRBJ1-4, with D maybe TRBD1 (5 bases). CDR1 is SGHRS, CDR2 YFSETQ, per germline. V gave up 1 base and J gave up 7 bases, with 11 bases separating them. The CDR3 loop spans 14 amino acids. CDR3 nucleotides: TGCGCCAGCAGCTTGCAGGGAGGCGGTGAAAAACTGTTTTTT. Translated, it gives CASSLQGGGEKLFF. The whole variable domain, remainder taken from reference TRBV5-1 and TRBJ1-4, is KAGVTQTPRYLIKTRGQQVTLSCSPISGHRSVSWYQQTPGQGLQFLFEYFSETQRNKGNFPGRFSGRQFSNSRSEMNVSTLELGDSALYLCASSLQGGGEKLFFGSGTQLSVL.

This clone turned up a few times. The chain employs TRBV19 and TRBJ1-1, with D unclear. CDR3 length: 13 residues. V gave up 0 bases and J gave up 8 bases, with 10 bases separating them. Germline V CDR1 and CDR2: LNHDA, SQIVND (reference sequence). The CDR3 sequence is CASSIEVGREAFF. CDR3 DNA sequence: TGTGCCAGTAGTATAGAGGTGGGCAGGGAAGCTTTCTTT.

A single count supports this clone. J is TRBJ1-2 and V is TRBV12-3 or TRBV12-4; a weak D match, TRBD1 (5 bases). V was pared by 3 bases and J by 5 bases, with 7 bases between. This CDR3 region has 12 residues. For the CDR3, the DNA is TGTGCCAGCAGTTTGAAGGGGTATGGCTACACCTTC. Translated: CASSLKGYGYTF.

The CDR3 here is CASSQGSGINEKLFF. CDR3 DNA sequence: TGTGCCAGCAGCCAAGGTTCGGGGATTAATGAAAAACTGTTTTTT. The rearrangement links TRBV4-2 to TRBJ1-4; D gene uncertain. Per the germline V gene, CDR1 is LGHNA and CDR2 is YNFKEQ. The length of the CDR3 is 15 residues. V was clipped by 1 base and J by 4 bases, with 10 bases between them.

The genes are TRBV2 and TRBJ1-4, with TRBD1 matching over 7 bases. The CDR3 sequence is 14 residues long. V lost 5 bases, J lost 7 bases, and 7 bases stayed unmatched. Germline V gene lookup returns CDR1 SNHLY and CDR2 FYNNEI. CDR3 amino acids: CASSPTGNAEKLFF. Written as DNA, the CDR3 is TGTGCCAGCAGTCCGACAGGGAACGCTGAAAAACTGTTTTTT.